The clone carrying this T cell receptor (beta chain) has only one observation. The entry originates in a study of blood T cell repertoires in COVID-19. Overall study: Both acute and convalescent COVID-19 samples were obtained from the United States, Italy and Spain.

Germline V CDR1 and CDR2: MGHDK, SYGVNS. There are 14 residues in the CDR3. The V and J ends lost 4 bases and 7 bases, in that order; junction bases with no gene match: 7. In the original analysis: Estimated nucleated cell counts came from reference gene primer amplification. Method: immunoSEQ multiplex PCR; TCRdb's copy keeps in-frame clones and lacks some. V and J calls and clone size are given by that table; D and trimming were obtained from the DNA. The sample has over 200,000 clones; around 80% are singletons. Sequencing used peripheral blood. This TCR was recovered from a woman aged 45-65 years with acute or convalescent COVID-19. The genes are TRBV25-1 and TRBJ1-2, with TRBD1 matching over 9 bases. This CDR3 is CASSGWDRAGGYTF. CDR3 in DNA: TGTGCCAGCAGTGGTTGGGACAGGGCGGGTGGCTACACCTTC.